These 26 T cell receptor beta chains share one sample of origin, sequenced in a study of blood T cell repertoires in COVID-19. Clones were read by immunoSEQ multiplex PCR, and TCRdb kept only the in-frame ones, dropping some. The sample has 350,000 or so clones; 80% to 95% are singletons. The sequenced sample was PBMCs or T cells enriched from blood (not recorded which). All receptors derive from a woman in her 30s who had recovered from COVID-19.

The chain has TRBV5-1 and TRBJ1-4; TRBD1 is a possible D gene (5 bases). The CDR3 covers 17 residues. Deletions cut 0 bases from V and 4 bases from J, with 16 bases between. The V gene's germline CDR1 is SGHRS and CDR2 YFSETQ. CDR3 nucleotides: TGCGCCAGCAGCTTGGGGACGTTGGCAGGGTATAATGAAAAACTGTTTTTT. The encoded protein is CASSLGTLAGYNEKLFF. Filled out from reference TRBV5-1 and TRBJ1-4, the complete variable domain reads KAGVTQTPRYLIKTRGQQVTLSCSPISGHRSVSWYQQTPGQGLQFLFEYFSETQRNKGNFPGRFSGRQFSNSRSEMNVSTLELGDSALYLCASSLGTLAGYNEKLFFGSGTQLSVL.

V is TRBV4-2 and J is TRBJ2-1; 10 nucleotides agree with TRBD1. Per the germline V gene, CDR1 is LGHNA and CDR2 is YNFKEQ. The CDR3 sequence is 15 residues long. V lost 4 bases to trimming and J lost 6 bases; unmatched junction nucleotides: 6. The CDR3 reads CASSRDRGLGNEQFF. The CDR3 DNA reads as TGTGCCAGCAGCCGAGACAGGGGGCTAGGCAATGAGCAGTTCTTC.

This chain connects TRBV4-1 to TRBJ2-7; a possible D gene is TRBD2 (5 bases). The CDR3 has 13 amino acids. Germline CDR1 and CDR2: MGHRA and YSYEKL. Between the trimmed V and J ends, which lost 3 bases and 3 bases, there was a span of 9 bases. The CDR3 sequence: CASSHPRDYEQYF. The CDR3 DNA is TGCGCCAGCAGCCATCCCCGGGACTACGAGCAGTACTTC.

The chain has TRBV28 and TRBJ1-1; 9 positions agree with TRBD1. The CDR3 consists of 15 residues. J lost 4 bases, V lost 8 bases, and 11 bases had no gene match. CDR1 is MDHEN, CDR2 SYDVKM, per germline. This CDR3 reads CASGTQGAWVTEAFF. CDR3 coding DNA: TGTGCCAGCGGAACACAGGGGGCATGGGTCACTGAAGCTTTCTTT.

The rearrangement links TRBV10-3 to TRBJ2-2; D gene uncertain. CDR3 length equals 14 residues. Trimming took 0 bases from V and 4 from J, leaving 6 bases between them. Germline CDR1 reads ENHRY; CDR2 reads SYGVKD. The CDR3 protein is CAISESGRTGELFF. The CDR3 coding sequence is TGTGCCATCAGTGAGTCGGGCCGCACCGGGGAGCTGTTTTTT.

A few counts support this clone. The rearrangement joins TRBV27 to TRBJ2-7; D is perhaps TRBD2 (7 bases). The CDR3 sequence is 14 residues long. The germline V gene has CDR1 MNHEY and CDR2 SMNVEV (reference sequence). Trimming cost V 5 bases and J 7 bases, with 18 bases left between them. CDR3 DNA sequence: TGTGCCAGCAGTCCCCGTGGGGGGGCGGTTGAGCAGTACTTC. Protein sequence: CASSPRGGAVEQYF.

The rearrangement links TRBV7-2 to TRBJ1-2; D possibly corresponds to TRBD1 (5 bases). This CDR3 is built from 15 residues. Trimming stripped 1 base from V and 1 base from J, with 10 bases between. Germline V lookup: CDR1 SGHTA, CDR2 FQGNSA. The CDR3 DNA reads TGTGCCAGCAGCTTAGACGGGGGTAGTAACTATGGCTACACCTTC. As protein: CASSLDGGSNYGYTF.

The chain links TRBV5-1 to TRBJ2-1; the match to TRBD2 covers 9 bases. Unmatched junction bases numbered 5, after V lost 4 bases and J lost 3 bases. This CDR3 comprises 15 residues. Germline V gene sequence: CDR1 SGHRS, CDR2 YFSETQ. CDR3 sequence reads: CASSIRLAVYNEQFF. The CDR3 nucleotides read TGCGCCAGCAGCATTCGACTAGCGGTCTACAATGAGCAGTTCTTC.

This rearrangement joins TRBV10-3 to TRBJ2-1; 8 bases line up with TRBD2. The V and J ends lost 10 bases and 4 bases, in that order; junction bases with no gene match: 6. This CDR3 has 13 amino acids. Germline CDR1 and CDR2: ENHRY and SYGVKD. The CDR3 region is CATGGQGYNEQFF. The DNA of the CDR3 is TGTGCCACGGGGGGGCAGGGGTACAATGAGCAGTTCTTC.

The chain's CDR3 is CASSSSPGELFF. CDR3 DNA: TGTGCCAGCAGTTCCTCTCCCGGGGAGCTGTTTTTT. This chain joins TRBV12-3 or TRBV12-4 and TRBJ2-2; no clear D. The V gene lost 4 bases and the J gene lost 6 bases, with 6 bases spanning the gap. The CDR3 is 12 amino acids.

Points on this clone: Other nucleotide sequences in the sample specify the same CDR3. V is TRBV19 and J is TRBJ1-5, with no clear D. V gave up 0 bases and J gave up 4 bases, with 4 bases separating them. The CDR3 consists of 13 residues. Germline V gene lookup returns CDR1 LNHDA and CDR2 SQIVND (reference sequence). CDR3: CASSIDGNQPQHF. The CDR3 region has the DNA TGTGCCAGTAGTATAGACGGGAATCAGCCCCAGCATTTT.

The CDR3: CASSRGEEGHGYTF. CDR3 nucleotides: TGTGCCAGCAGCCGGGGCGAGGAGGGCCATGGCTACACCTTC. The chain employs TRBV11-3 and TRBJ1-2; TRBD1 is a possible D gene (5 bases). Trimming stripped 5 bases from V and 6 bases from J, with 16 bases between. The CDR3 length is 14 residues. CDR1 and CDR2 (germline): SGHNT, YENEEA.

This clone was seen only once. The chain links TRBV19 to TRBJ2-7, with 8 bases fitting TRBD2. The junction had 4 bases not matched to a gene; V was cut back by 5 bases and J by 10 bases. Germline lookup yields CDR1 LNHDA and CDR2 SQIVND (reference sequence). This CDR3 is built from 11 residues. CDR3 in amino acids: CASSARGGQYF. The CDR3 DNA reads TGTGCCAGTAGTGCCCGGGGGGGCCAGTACTTC.

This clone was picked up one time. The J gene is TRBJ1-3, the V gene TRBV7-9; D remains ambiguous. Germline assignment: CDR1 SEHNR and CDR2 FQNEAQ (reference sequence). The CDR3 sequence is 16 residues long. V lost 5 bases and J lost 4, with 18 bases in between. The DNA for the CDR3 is TGTGCCAGCAGCGCGAGCTCTAGGTTCTCAGGAAACACCATATATTTT. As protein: CASSASSRFSGNTIYF.

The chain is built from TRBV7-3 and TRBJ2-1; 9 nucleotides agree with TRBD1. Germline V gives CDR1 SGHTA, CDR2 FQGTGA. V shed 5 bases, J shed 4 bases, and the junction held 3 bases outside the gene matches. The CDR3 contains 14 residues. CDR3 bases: TGTGCCAGCAGCCTCGGGACAGGGTACAATGAGCAGTTCTTC. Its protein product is CASSLGTGYNEQFF.

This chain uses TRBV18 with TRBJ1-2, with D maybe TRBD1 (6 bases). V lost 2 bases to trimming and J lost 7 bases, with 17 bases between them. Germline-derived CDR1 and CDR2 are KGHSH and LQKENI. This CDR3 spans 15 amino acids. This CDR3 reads CASSPAGGRRSGYTF. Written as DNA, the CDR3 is TGTGCCAGCTCACCAGCGGGGGGCAGGAGGAGTGGCTACACCTTC.

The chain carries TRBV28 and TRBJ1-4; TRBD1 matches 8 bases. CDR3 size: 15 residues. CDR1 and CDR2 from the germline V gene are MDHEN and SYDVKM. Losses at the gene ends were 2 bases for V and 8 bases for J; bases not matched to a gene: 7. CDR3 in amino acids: CASSLRPGGGEKLFF. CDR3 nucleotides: TGTGCCAGCAGTTTACGGCCAGGGGGCGGCGAAAAACTGTTTTTT.

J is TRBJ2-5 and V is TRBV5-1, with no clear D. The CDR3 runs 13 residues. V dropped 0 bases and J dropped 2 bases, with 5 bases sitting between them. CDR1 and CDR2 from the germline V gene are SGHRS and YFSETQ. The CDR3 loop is CASSLALQETQYF. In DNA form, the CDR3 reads TGCGCCAGCAGCTTGGCCTTACAAGAGACCCAGTACTTC.

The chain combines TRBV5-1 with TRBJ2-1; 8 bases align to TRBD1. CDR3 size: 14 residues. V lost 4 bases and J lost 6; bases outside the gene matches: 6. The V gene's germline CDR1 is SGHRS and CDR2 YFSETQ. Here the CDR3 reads CASSLTGGFNEQFF. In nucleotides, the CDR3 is TGCGCCAGCAGCCTAACAGGGGGGTTCAATGAGCAGTTCTTC.

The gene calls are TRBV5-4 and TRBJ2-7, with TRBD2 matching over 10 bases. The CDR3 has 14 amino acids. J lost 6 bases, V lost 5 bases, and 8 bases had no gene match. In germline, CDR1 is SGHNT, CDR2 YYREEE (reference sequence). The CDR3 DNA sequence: TGTGCCAGCAGGGTAGCGGGAGGCCCTCTCGAGCAGTACTTC. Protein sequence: CASRVAGGPLEQYF. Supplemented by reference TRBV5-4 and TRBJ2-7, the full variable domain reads ETGVTQSPTHLIKTRGQQVTLRCSSQSGHNTVSWYQQALGQGPQFIFQYYREEENGRGNFPPRFSGLQFPNYSSELNVNALELDDSALYLCASRVAGGPLEQYFGPGTRLTVT.

This chain's CDR3 is CASSSGTGGFYGYTF. CDR3 nucleotide sequence: TGTGCCAGCAGCTCCGGGACAGGGGGCTTCTATGGCTACACCTTC. The chain uses TRBV7-8 and TRBJ1-2; TRBD1 agrees at 12 bases. V lost 4 bases and J lost 4; bases outside the gene matches: 4. The CDR3 is made up of 15 amino acids. Germline-derived CDR1 and CDR2 are SGHVS and FQNEAQ.

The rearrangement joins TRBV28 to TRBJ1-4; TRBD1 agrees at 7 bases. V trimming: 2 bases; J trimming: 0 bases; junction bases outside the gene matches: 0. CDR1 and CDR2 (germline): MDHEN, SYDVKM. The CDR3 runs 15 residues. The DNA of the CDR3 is TGTGCCAGCAGTTTACAGGGGGCAACTAATGAAAAACTGTTTTTT. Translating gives CASSLQGATNEKLFF.

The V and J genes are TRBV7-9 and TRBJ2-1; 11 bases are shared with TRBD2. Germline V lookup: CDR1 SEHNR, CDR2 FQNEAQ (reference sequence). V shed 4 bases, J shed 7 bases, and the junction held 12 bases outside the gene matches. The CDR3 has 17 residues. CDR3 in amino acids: CASSSPTGTSGGNEQFF. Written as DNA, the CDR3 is TGTGCCAGCAGCTCACCCACCGGTACTAGCGGGGGAAATGAGCAGTTCTTC.

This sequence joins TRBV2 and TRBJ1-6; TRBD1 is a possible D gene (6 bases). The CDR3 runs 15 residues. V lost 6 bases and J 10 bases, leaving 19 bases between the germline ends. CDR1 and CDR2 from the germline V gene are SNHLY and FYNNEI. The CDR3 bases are TGTGCCAGCAGGTTGTTAGGGGGAGACGGATCACCCCTCCACTTT. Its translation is CASRLLGGDGSPLHF.

The CDR3 spells CANGGQGYGYTF. The DNA for the CDR3 is TGTGCCAACGGGGGACAGGGTTATGGCTACACCTTC. This chain connects TRBV2 to TRBJ1-2; 9 nucleotides line up with TRBD1. CDR3 length: 12 amino acids. V gave up 10 bases and J gave up 5 bases; unmatched junction bases: 5. Per germline, CDR1 SNHLY and CDR2 FYNNEI. The full variable domain, rest sourced from reference TRBV2 and TRBJ1-2, is EPEVTQTPSHQVTQMGQEVILRCVPISNHLYFYWYRQILGQKVEFLVSFYNNEISEKSEIFDDQFSVERPDGSNFTLKIRSTKLEDSAMYFCANGGQGYGYTFGSGTRLTVV.

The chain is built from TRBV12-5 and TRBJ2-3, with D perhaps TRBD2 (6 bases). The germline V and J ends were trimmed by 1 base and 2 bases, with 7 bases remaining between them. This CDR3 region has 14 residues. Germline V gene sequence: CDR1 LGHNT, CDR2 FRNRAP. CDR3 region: CASGLERVTDTQYF. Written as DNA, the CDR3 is TGTGCTAGTGGTTTGGAGCGGGTCACAGATACGCAGTATTTT.